This record concerns one T cell receptor (beta chain) sequence. Negative isolation yielded CD4+ and CD8+ T cells, and FACS enriched TEMRA cells. This entry comes from a study of CD8 T cells in Susac syndrome. From germline, CDR1 is SGHTA and CDR2 FQGNSA. The ends were cut back, 1 base at V and 4 bases at J, with 8 bases in the middle. The CDR3 spans 14 residues. RNA totalling roughly 0.45 to 1 ug underwent reverse transcription with random hexamers. Coverage of TCR beta CDR3 amplification by immunoSEQ multiplex PCR extended to 54 Vbeta and 13 Jbeta. TCRdb recomputed calls from the immunoSEQ multiplex PCR reads with MiXCR, one row per CDR3 protein. The profile shows 150,000 or so distinct CDR3 sequences, around 96% of them singletons.

Sequenced sample: CD4+ T cells from PBMCs. V is TRBV7-2 and J is TRBJ1-5, with no clear D. The sequence was obtained from a human donor in good health. CDR3: CASSLGSINQPQHF. The CDR3 coding sequence is TGTGCCAGCAGCTTAGGCAGTATAAATCAGCCCCAGCATTTT.